One and the same sample provided the 19 T cell receptor beta chains below, sequenced in a study of cytomegalovirus exposure and HLA in healthy donors. The PCR had 60 Vbeta and 13 Jbeta primers. Profiling relied on immunoSEQ multiplex PCR, and the TCRdb table lists in-frame clones only, not all of them. The sample shows some 180,000 clones, more than 65% of them seen only once. The sample was PBMCs. These receptors all stem from a woman aged 25 to 39 in good health and CMV-seropositive.

The rearrangement links TRBV7-9 to TRBJ2-5; tentatively, D is TRBD2 (7 bases). The DNA end is a closer match to TRBJ2-7, so the J assignment may be wrong. The germline CDR1 and CDR2 sequences are SEHNR and FQNEAQ (reference sequence). CDR3 length equals 16 residues. CDR3 DNA sequence: TGTGCCAGCAGCGCAGGGCGGGGGCTATACAAATACGAGCAGTACTTC. Amino acid sequence: CASSAGRGLYKYEQYF.

The V and J genes are TRBV11-2 and TRBJ1-2; possibly TRBD1 for D (6 bases). The V gene's germline CDR1 is SGHAT and CDR2 FQNNGV. The CDR3 totals 13 residues. The V end lost 5 bases, the J end lost 2 bases, and 9 bases lay between the germline ends. In DNA, the CDR3 is TGTGCCAGCAGCCCTGGACAGAACTATGGCTACACCTTC. Amino acid sequence: CASSPGQNYGYTF.

The chain recombines TRBV6-5 with TRBJ1-3; TRBD1 might be the D (5 bases). Deletions cut 6 bases from V and 4 bases from J, with 16 bases between. Germline CDR1 reads MNHEY; CDR2 reads SVGAGI. The CDR3 sequence is 15 residues long. CDR3 coding DNA: TGTGCCAGCAGAAGTGGACAAGCGGGCGGAAACACCATATATTTT. This encodes CASRSGQAGGNTIYF.

The V gene is TRBV4-2, the J gene TRBJ1-5; no definite D call. The ends were cut back, 0 bases at V and 0 bases at J, with 12 bases in the middle. CDR3 size: 17 residues. CDR1 and CDR2 from the germline V gene are LGHNA and YNFKEQ. The CDR3: CASSQEWAGYSNQPQHF. The DNA for the CDR3 is TGTGCCAGCAGCCAAGAATGGGCAGGTTATAGCAATCAGCCCCAGCATTTT.

This chain connects TRBV4-2 to TRBJ2-3; a possible D gene is TRBD2 (6 bases). The CDR3 is made up of 16 amino acids. The germline CDR1 and CDR2 sequences are LGHNA and YNFKEQ. Trimming took off 6 bases at V and 0 bases at J, with 16 bases between the two ends. The CDR3 DNA sequence: TGTGCCAGCAGGGAGGGGCTAGATTCTAGCACAGATACGCAGTATTTT. Translating gives CASREGLDSSTDTQYF.

The chain recombines TRBV7-6 with TRBJ2-1; TRBD2 matches at 12 bases. The germline V gene encodes CDR1 SGHVS and CDR2 FNYEAQ. The CDR3 loop spans 17 amino acids. Trimming cost V 1 base and J 0 bases; bases outside gene matches: 1. CDR3 in amino acids: CASSLGTSGNSYNEQFF. As DNA, the CDR3 is TGTGCCAGCAGCTTAGGGACTAGCGGGAACTCCTACAATGAGCAGTTCTTC.

This clone showed up just a few times. The chain carries TRBV11-2 and TRBJ2-4; no clear D gene. The V gene's germline CDR1 is SGHAT and CDR2 FQNNGV. CDR3 size: 16 residues. Trimming left V 4 bases short and J 0 bases short, with 13 bases between. Here the CDR3 reads CASSSPYRVAKNIQYF. The CDR3 nucleotides read TGTGCCAGCAGCTCCCCGTACCGGGTAGCCAAAAACATTCAGTACTTC.

This sequence joins TRBV14 and TRBJ2-7, with a weak D call TRBD2 (5 bases). Germline assignment: CDR1 SGHDN and CDR2 FVKESK. The CDR3 sequence is 14 residues long. V was pared by 1 base and J by 3 bases, with 10 bases between. CDR3 amino acids: CASSQGTGNYEQYF. The CDR3 bases are TGTGCCAGCAGCCAAGGGACGGGGAACTACGAGCAGTACTTC.

As for this clone: One end of the junction fails to match germline, which may point to a read error. The gene calls are TRBV28 and TRBJ2-1; D remains ambiguous. The germline V gene encodes CDR1 MDHEN and CDR2 SYDVKM. The CDR3 extends over 13 amino acids. CDR3 nucleotide sequence: TGTGCCGGCAGCCCTCCGTCCCGCAATGAGCAGTTCTTC. Residues: CAGSPPSRNEQFF. The whole variable domain, remainder taken from reference TRBV28 and TRBJ2-1, is DVKVTQSSRYLVKRTGEKVFLECVQDMDHENMFWYRQDPGLGLRLIYFSYDVKMKEKGDIPEGYSVSREKKERFSLILESASTNQTSMYLCAGSPPSRNEQFFGPGTRLTVL.

This clone has just a few counts. The chain has TRBV27 and TRBJ1-5; 8 nucleotides line up with TRBD1. The V segment lost 8 bases and the J segment 7 bases; nucleotides outside the gene matches: 10. The germline V gene encodes CDR1 MNHEY and CDR2 SMNVEV (reference sequence). The CDR3 totals 14 residues. CDR3 region: CASAGQGGGQPQHF. Written as DNA, the CDR3 is TGTGCCAGCGCAGGACAGGGAGGGGGACAGCCCCAGCATTTT.

This clone was seen a single time. V usage is TRBV29-1 and J usage is TRBJ2-1; a possible D gene is TRBD1 (5 bases). V was clipped by 4 bases and J by 10 bases, with 14 bases between them. The CDR3 sequence is 12 residues long. Germline CDR1 reads SQVTM; CDR2 reads ANQGSEA. The CDR3 nucleotides read TGCAGCGTTGGGGAACAGGCGCAGGAGCAGTTCTTC. Translation gives CSVGEQAQEQFF.

This chain connects TRBV6-5 to TRBJ2-3, with 11 bases lining up with TRBD2. The junction had 7 bases not matched to a gene; V was cut back by 7 bases and J by 13 bases. The CDR3 sequence is 12 residues long. The germline CDR1 and CDR2 sequences are MNHEY and SVGAGI. CDR3 sequence (DNA): TGTGCCAGCACCGAGACTAGCGGGGCGGAGTATTTT. Residues: CASTETSGAEYF.

As for this clone: The same CDR3 can be traced to other DNA sequences in this sample. The chain joins TRBV20-1 to TRBJ2-3; TRBD1 might be the D (5 bases). Trimming stripped 6 bases from V and 6 bases from J, with 10 bases between. Germline CDR1 is DFQATT and CDR2 is SNEGSKA (reference sequence). The CDR3 loop spans 11 amino acids. The CDR3, as DNA: TGCAGTGCCAGTGGGGCGGATACGCAGTATTTT. It encodes CSASGADTQYF.

This sequence joins TRBV29-1 and TRBJ2-2; no clear D gene. Germline V gives CDR1 SQVTM, CDR2 ANQGSEA. The CDR3 is 13 amino acids. Trimming pared 6 bases from V and 5 bases from J, leaving 13 bases between. The CDR3 is CSVTGVLTGELFF. The CDR3 nucleotides are TGCAGCGTAACGGGTGTACTAACCGGGGAGCTGTTTTTT.

CDR3 in amino acids: CASSSDPGTGELFF. CDR3 in DNA: TGTGCCAGCAGTTCGGACCCGGGGACCGGGGAGCTGTTTTTT. This chain connects TRBV7-2 to TRBJ2-2; TRBD2 is a possible D gene (5 bases). Germline CDR1 and CDR2: SGHTA and FQGNSA. The germline V and J ends were trimmed by 6 bases and 5 bases, with 13 bases remaining between them. This CDR3 has 14 amino acids.

The chain uses TRBV6-6 and TRBJ1-5; D is perhaps TRBD1 (5 bases). CDR1 and CDR2 from the germline V gene are MNHNY and SVGAGI (reference sequence). The CDR3 totals 15 residues. V was pared by 5 bases and J by 0 bases, with 11 bases between. The CDR3 region is CASSTPGGSNQPQHF. The CDR3 bases are TGTGCCAGCAGTACCCCGGGGGGTAGCAATCAGCCCCAGCATTTT.

The rearrangement links TRBV7-2 to TRBJ2-5, with D perhaps TRBD1 (5 bases). This CDR3 has 16 residues. Trimming shortened V by 5 bases and J by 5 bases, and 21 bases separated the two germline ends. CDR1 SGHTA and CDR2 FQGNSA come from the germline V gene. CDR3 amino acids: CASSTGLKGLGETQYF. DNA for the CDR3: TGTGCCAGCAGCACTGGATTAAAGGGGCTGGGGGAGACCCAGTACTTC.

The J gene is TRBJ1-2, the V gene TRBV27; a weak D match, TRBD1 (5 bases). Trimming stripped 2 bases from V and 7 bases from J, with 14 bases between. This CDR3 is 14 amino acids long. Germline values: CDR1 MNHEY, CDR2 SMNVEV (reference sequence). The CDR3 is CASSLDGGSAGYTF. The CDR3, as DNA: TGTGCCAGCAGTTTAGACGGGGGATCAGCTGGCTACACCTTC.

The chain is built from TRBV4-3 and TRBJ1-2, with 8 bases fitting TRBD1. CDR3 length: 15 amino acids. V lost 0 bases, J lost 8 bases, and 8 bases stayed unmatched. The V gene's germline CDR1 is LGHNA and CDR2 YSLEER. The CDR3 DNA sequence: TGCGCCAGCAGCCAAGATCCTCAGGGGGCGCACGGCTACACCTTC. The encoded protein is CASSQDPQGAHGYTF.